The 15 T cell receptor beta chains listed next were all sequenced from one sample in a study of blood T cells in healthy people across ages. A second PCR of 7 to 11 cycles used a sample-barcoded 5' primer and a J-beta primer mix. Via MiXCR, TCRdb re-called the 5' RACE reads, giving one row per CDR3 protein. Of over a million distinct CDR3 sequences in the sample, 40% to 55% are singletons; the top ten hold approximately 17%. The specimen sequenced was blood. These receptors were collected from a woman aged 55-69 years in good health.

With regard to this clonotype: Relative to the germline gene, one junction end is altered; a read error may explain this. Written as DNA, the CDR3 is TGCGCCAGCAGCCACCATCCCGGGACGGACGAAAATGAGCAGTTCTTC. Protein: CASSHHPGTDENEQFF. The J gene is TRBJ2-1, the V gene TRBV12-3 or TRBV12-4; the D gene could be TRBD1 or TRBD2 (5 bases each). This CDR3 is built from 16 residues.

The chain's CDR3 is CASSGQGANEQFF. The CDR3 coding sequence is TGTGCCAGCAGCGGACAGGGGGCCAATGAGCAGTTCTTC. This chain joins TRBV7-9 and TRBJ2-1; 11 bases are a match to TRBD1. Per the germline V gene, CDR1 is SEHNR and CDR2 is FQNEAQ (reference sequence). The CDR3 contains 13 residues. V was clipped by 5 bases and J by 6 bases; unmatched bases: 0. Combining the CDR3 with reference TRBV7-9 and TRBJ2-1 gives the whole variable domain DTGVSQNPRHKITKRGQNVTFRCDPISEHNRLYWYRQTLGQGPEFLTYFQNEAQLEKSRLLSDRFSAERPKGSFSTLEIQRTEQGDSAMYLCASSGQGANEQFFGPGTRLTVL.

The chain couples TRBV24-1 to TRBJ2-7, with unresolved D. Germline CDR1 and CDR2: KGHDR and SFDVKD. This CDR3 is 15 amino acids long. V was trimmed by 3 bases and J by 0 bases, leaving 11 bases between them. CDR3 amino acids: CATSDQGPSSYEQYF. The CDR3 DNA sequence: TGTGCCACCAGTGATCAAGGACCAAGCTCCTACGAGCAGTACTTC.

V is TRBV9 and J is TRBJ2-5; no definite D call. The CDR3 sequence is 16 residues long. Trimming pared 5 bases from V and 2 bases from J, leaving 19 bases between. CDR1 and CDR2 (germline): SGDLS, YYNGEE. CDR3 sequence: CASSASPTNPQETQYF. The CDR3 nucleotides are TGTGCCAGCAGTGCCTCCCCGACAAACCCTCAAGAGACCCAGTACTTC.

V gene TRBV25-1 combines with J gene TRBJ2-1; 11 positions agree with TRBD2. V lost 0 bases, J lost 0 bases, and 16 bases stayed unmatched. CDR3 length equals 22 residues. In germline, CDR1 is MGHDK, CDR2 SYGVNS. CDR3 amino acids: CASSEYILGGLAAKSSYNEQFF. In DNA, the CDR3 is TGTGCCAGCAGTGAATATATTCTGGGGGGACTAGCGGCAAAGAGCTCCTACAATGAGCAGTTCTTC.

This sequence joins TRBV9 and TRBJ1-1; tentative D call: TRBD1 (6 bases). The V gene's germline CDR1 is SGDLS and CDR2 YYNGEE. Between the trimmed V and J ends, which lost 2 bases and 4 bases, there was a span of 15 bases. The CDR3 has 15 residues. CDR3 loop: CASSVKGVGGTEAFF. The DNA of the CDR3 is TGTGCCAGCAGCGTCAAGGGGGTGGGGGGCACTGAAGCTTTCTTT.

This clonotype has just a few counts. DNA of the CDR3: TGTGCCAGCAGCGACACATGGGTCCACGAGCAGTACTTC. The encoded protein is CASSDTWVHEQYF. The chain couples TRBV5-4 to TRBJ2-7; no reliable D call. Germline V CDR1 and CDR2: SGHNT, YYREEE (reference sequence). V lost 4 bases and J 5 bases, leaving 13 bases between the germline ends. The CDR3 length is 13 residues.

This clonotype showed up many times. The gene calls are TRBV13 and TRBJ2-7; possibly TRBD1 for D (6 bases). Between the trimmed V and J ends, which lost 6 bases and 0 bases, there was a span of 15 bases. The CDR3 spans 15 residues. Germline V lookup: CDR1 PRHDT, CDR2 FYEKMQ (reference sequence). The CDR3 spells CASRSQGPPSYEQYF. CDR3 DNA: TGTGCCAGCAGGTCACAGGGTCCTCCCTCCTACGAGCAGTACTTC.

This sequence joins TRBV24-1 and TRBJ2-3; TRBD2 agrees at 10 bases. With V trimmed by 4 bases and J by 6 bases, 9 bases remained unmatched. In germline, CDR1 is KGHDR, CDR2 SFDVKD. The CDR3 extends over 16 amino acids. CDR3 sequence: CATSDPGAGGQDTQYF. The DNA for the CDR3 is TGTGCCACCAGTGACCCGGGAGCGGGAGGGCAGGATACGCAGTATTTT.

The chain recombines TRBV27 with TRBJ2-7; maybe TRBD2 (6 bases). Germline V CDR1 and CDR2: MNHEY, SMNVEV (reference sequence). The length of the CDR3 is 14 residues. The ends were cut back, 6 bases at V and 0 bases at J, with 12 bases in the middle. The CDR3 spells CASSGTESSYEQYF. As DNA, the CDR3 is TGTGCCAGCAGCGGGACTGAGTCCTCCTACGAGCAGTACTTC.

The chain carries TRBV24-1 and TRBJ2-5; perhaps TRBD2 as D (6 bases). The CDR3 runs 15 residues. Germline loops: CDR1 KGHDR, CDR2 SFDVKD. The CDR3 nucleotides read TGTGCTACAGAAACCCGCGGGACTCCTCGGGGGACCCAGTACTTC. As protein: CATETRGTPRGTQYF.

CDR3 sequence: CAISATGTEKETQYF. CDR3 sequence (DNA): TGTGCCATCAGTGCCACCGGGACAGAAAAAGAGACCCAGTACTTC. The rearrangement joins TRBV10-3 to TRBJ2-5; 7 bases align to TRBD1. With 4 bases clipped from V and 3 bases from J, the junction kept 8 bases outside the gene matches. The CDR3 spans 15 residues. Germline V gene data show CDR1 as ENHRY and CDR2 as SYGVKD.

J is TRBJ1-5 and V is TRBV3-1, with D maybe TRBD1 (5 bases). The CDR3 has 15 amino acids. Trimming shortened V by 0 bases and J by 7 bases, and 13 bases separated the two germline ends. Per the germline V gene, CDR1 is LGHDT and CDR2 is YNNKEL (reference sequence). The DNA of the CDR3 is TGTGCCAGCAGCCAAGAAAGCAGGGTCGGACAGCCCCAGCATTTT. This encodes CASSQESRVGQPQHF.

The sample holds a few counts of this clonotype. This chain uses TRBV6-5 with TRBJ1-5; maybe TRBD1 (5 bases). This CDR3 has 14 residues. V was trimmed by 6 bases and J by 6 bases, leaving 15 bases between them. CDR1 MNHEY and CDR2 SVGAGI come from the germline V gene. The CDR3 is CASRPIGAGQPQHF. CDR3 DNA: TGTGCCAGCAGGCCCATCGGGGCGGGTCAGCCCCAGCATTTT.

The V gene is TRBV15, the J gene TRBJ2-1; the D call may be TRBD1 or TRBD2 (5 bases each). V dropped 0 bases and J dropped 3 bases, with 18 bases sitting between them. The germline CDR1 and CDR2 sequences are LNHNV and YYDKDF (reference sequence). CDR3 length equals 18 residues. The CDR3 spells CATSRDSPGQTYYNEQFF. The DNA for the CDR3 is TGTGCCACCAGCAGAGACTCACCGGGGCAGACCTACTACAATGAGCAGTTCTTC.